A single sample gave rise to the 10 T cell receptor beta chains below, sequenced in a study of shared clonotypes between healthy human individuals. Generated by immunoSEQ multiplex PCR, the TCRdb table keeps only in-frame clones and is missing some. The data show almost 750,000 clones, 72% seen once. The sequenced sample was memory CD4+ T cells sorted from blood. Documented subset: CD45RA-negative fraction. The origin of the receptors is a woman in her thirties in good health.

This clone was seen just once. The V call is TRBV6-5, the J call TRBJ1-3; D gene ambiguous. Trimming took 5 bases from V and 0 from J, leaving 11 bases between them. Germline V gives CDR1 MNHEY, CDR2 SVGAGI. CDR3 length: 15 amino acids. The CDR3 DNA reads TGTGCCAGCAGTAGCCTCCGGGGCTCTGGAAACACCATATATTTT. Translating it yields CASSSLRGSGNTIYF.

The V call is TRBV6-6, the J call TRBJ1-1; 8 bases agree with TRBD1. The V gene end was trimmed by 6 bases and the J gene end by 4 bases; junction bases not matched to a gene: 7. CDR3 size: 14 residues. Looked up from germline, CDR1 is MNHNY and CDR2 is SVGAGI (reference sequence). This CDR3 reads CASRPYDRGTEAFF. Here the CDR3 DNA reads TGTGCCAGCAGACCCTACGACAGGGGCACTGAAGCTTTCTTT.

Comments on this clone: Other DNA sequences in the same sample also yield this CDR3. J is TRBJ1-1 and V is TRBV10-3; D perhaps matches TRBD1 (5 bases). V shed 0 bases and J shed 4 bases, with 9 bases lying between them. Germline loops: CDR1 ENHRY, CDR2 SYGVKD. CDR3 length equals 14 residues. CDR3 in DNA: TGTGCCATCAGTGAGTCGGGGGGAGGCACTGAAGCTTTCTTT. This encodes CAISESGGGTEAFF.

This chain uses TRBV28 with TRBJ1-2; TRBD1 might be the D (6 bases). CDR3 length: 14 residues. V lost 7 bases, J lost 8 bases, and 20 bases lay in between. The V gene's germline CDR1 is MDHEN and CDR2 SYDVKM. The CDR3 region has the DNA TGTGCCAGCACCGACGGGGGGGGCGGGGACGGCTACACCTTC. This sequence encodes CASTDGGGGDGYTF.

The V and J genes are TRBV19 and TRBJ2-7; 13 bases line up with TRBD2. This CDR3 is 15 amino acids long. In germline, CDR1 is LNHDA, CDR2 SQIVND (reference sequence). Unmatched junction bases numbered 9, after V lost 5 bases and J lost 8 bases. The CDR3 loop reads CASSASGLAGAKQYF. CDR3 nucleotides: TGTGCCAGTAGTGCATCTGGACTAGCGGGAGCCAAGCAGTACTTC.

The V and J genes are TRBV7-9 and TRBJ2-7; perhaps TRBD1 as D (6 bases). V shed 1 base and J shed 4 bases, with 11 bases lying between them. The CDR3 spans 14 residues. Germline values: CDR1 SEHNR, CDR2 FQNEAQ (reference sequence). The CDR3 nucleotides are TGTGCCAGCAGCTTAGATGGGGGCAGGTACGAGCAGTACTTC. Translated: CASSLDGGRYEQYF.

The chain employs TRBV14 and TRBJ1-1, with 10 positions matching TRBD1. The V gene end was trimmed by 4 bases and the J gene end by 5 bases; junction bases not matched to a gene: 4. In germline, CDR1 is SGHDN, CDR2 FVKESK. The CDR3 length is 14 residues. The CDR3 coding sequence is TGTGCCAGCAGCCCCGGACAGGGGGAGACTGAAGCTTTCTTT. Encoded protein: CASSPGQGETEAFF.

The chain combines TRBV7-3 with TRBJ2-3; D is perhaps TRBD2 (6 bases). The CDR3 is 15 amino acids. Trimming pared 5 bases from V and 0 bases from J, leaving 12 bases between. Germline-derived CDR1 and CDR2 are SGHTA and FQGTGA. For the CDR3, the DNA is TGTGCCAGCAGCCCTGGGGGACTGAGCACAGATACGCAGTATTTT. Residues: CASSPGGLSTDTQYF.

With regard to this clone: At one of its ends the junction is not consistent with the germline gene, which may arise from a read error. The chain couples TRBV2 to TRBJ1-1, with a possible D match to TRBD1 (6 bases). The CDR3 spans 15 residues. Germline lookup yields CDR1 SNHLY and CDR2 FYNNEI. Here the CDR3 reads CASSGSQGLNIEAFF. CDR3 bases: TGTGCCAGCAGTGGTTCACAGGGATTGAACATTGAAGCTTTCTTT.

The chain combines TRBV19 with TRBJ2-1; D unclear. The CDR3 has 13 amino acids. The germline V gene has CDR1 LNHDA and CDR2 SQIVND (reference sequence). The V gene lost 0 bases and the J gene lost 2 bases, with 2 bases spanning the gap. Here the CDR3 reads CASSIDTYNEQFF. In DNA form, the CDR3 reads TGTGCCAGTAGTATAGATACCTACAATGAGCAGTTCTTC. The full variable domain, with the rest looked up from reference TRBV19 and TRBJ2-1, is DGGITQSPKYLFRKEGQNVTLSCEQNLNHDAMYWYRQDPGQGLRLIYYSQIVNDFQKGDIAEGYSVSREKKESFPLTVTSAQKNPTAFYLCASSIDTYNEQFFGPGTRLTVL.